This entry lists 3 T cell receptor beta chains sequenced from one sample in a study of blood T cells in healthy people across ages. The second PCR ran roughly 7 to 12 cycles with a sample-barcoded 5' primer and J-beta primers. Each CDR3 protein gets one entry after TCRdb re-called the 5' RACE reads with MiXCR. Among around 670,000 distinct CDR3 sequences listed, approximately 30% were seen once. Sequenced: blood. The source is a woman of 80 years or more in good health.

This clonotype came up many times. An end of the junction does not agree with germline; a read error may underlie this. The chain employs TRBV7-7 and TRBJ2-5; possible D gene TRBD1, 6 bases. The CDR3 loop spans 13 amino acids. The germline CDR1 and CDR2 sequences are SSHAT and FNYEAQ (reference sequence). The DNA for the CDR3 is TGTGCTAGCAGCTTCCGGGACAAAGAGACCCAGTACTTC. Its protein product is CASSFRDKETQYF. The whole variable domain, remainder taken from reference TRBV7-7 and TRBJ2-5, is GAGVSQSPRYKVTKRGQDVTLRCDPISSHATLYWYQQALGQGPEFLTYFNYEAQPDKSGLPSDRFSAERPEGSISTLTIQRTEQRDSAMYRCASSFRDKETQYFGPGTRLLVL.

In its sample, this clonotype was seen many times. The rearrangement links TRBV7-9 to TRBJ2-3, with TRBD2 matching over 9 bases. CDR1 is SEHNR, CDR2 FQNEAQ, per germline (reference sequence). This CDR3 is built from 15 residues. V dropped 2 bases and J dropped 5; count of bases not matched to a gene: 5. Here the CDR3 reads CASSLPAGGVDTQYF. In nucleotides, the CDR3 is TGTGCCAGCAGCTTACCAGCGGGGGGTGTAGATACGCAGTATTTT.

This clonotype was counted between two and nine times. The V call is TRBV30, the J call TRBJ1-1; 10 nucleotides match TRBD1. The trim removed 5 bases at V and 4 bases at J, leaving 4 bases unmatched. Germline lookup yields CDR1 GTSNPN and CDR2 SVGIG (reference sequence). The CDR3 totals 13 residues. The CDR3 nucleotides are TGTGCCTGGGGGACAGGGGAGGGCACTGAAGCTTTCTTT. Its translation is CAWGTGEGTEAFF.